The source of this T cell receptor (beta chain) is a study of breast tumors, draining lymph nodes, adjacent tissues. TCRdb redid the calling of the multiplex PCR reads with MiXCR, one entry per CDR3 protein. The table includes approximately 13,000 distinct CDR3 sequences, approximately 46% detected once. This CDR3 contains 18 residues. Germline CDR1 is SGHTA and CDR2 is FQGTGA. V was pared by 5 bases and J by 0 bases, with 11 bases of the junction left unmatched. Turning to this clonotype: Antigen specificity is unknown.

Overall study findings and caveats: Tumor T cell lymph node origin was a supported hypothesis, not proven. Tumors had less TCR diversity than lymph nodes, more than nontumor tissue.

Input material: tumor-adjacent breast tissue. This TCR derives from a female donor with breast cancer. Some clones in this sample may be carry-over from other donors' samples. This chain connects TRBV7-3 to TRBJ2-1; 9 bases are a match to TRBD1. CDR3 nucleotide sequence: TGTGCCAGCAGCCCCGAGGTAGGGGACAGGGACTCCTACAATGAGCAGTTCTTC. Its translation is CASSPEVGDRDSYNEQFF.